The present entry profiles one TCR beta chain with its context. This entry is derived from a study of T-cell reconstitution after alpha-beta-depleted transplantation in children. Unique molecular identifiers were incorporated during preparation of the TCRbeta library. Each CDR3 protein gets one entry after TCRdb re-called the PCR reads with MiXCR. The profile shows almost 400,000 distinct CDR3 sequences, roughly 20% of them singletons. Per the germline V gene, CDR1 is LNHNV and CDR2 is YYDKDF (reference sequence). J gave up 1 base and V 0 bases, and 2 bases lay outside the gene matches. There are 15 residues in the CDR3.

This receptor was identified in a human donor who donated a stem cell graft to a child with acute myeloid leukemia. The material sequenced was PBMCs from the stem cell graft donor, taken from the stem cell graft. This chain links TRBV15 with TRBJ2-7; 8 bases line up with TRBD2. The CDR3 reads CATSRDGRESYEQYF. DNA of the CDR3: TGTGCCACCAGCAGAGACGGGAGGGAATCCTACGAGCAGTACTTC.